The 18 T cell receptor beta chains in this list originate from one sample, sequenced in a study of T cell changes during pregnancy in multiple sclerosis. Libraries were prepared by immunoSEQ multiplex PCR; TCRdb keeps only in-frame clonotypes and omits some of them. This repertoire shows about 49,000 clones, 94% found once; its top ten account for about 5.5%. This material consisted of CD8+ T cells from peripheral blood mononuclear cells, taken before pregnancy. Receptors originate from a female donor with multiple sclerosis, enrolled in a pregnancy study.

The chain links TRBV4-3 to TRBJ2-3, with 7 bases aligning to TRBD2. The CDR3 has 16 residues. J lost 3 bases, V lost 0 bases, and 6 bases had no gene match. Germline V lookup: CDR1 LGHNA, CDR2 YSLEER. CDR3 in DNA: TGCGCCAGCAGCCAAGACAGGCTAGCGGTGACAGATACGCAGTATTTT. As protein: CASSQDRLAVTDTQYF.

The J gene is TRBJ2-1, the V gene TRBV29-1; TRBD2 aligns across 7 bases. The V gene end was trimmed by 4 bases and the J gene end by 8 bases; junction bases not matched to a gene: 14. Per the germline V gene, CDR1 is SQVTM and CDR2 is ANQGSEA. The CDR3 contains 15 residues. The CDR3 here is CSVAGGLRGGDEQFF. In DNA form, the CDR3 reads TGCAGCGTTGCGGGGGGACTGAGGGGCGGCGATGAGCAGTTCTTC.

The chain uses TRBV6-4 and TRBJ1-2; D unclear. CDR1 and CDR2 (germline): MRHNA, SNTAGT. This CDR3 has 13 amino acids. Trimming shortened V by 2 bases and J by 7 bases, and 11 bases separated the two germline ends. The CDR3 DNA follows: TGTGCCAGCAGTGACGGGTCTCGGAGTGGCTACACCTTC. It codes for CASSDGSRSGYTF.

The CDR3 sequence: CASSTTGGREQYF. For the CDR3, the DNA is TGTGCCAGCAGCACGACAGGGGGCCGAGAGCAGTACTTC. The chain combines TRBV9 with TRBJ2-7; 10 nucleotides line up with TRBD1. V shed 4 bases, J shed 7 bases, and the junction held 5 bases outside the gene matches. The length of the CDR3 is 13 residues. Per germline, CDR1 SGDLS and CDR2 YYNGEE.

CDR3 loop: CASRNPPPGQGVLSSYNEQFF. The DNA for the CDR3 is TGTGCCAGCAGAAACCCACCCCCGGGACAGGGGGTTTTGAGCTCCTACAATGAGCAGTTCTTC. This chain joins TRBV27 and TRBJ2-1, with 11 bases identical to TRBD1. The CDR3 runs 21 residues. With V trimmed by 6 bases and J by 0 bases, 19 bases remained unmatched. Germline CDR1 reads MNHEY; CDR2 reads SMNVEV (reference sequence).

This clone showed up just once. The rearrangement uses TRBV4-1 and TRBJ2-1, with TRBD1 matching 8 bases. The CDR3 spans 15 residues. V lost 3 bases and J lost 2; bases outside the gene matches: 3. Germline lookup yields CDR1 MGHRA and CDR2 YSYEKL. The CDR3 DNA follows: TGCGCCAGCAGCCATCTGACAGGGGCCTACAATGAGCAGTTCTTC. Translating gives CASSHLTGAYNEQFF.

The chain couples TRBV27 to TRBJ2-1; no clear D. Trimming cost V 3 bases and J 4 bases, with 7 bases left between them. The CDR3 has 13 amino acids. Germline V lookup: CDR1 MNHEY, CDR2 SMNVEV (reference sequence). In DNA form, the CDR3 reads TGTGCCAGCAGTTTGGCAGAATACAATGAGCAGTTCTTC. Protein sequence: CASSLAEYNEQFF.

The CDR3 reads CASSLEWGPEQFF. The CDR3 coding sequence is TGCGCCAGCAGCTTGGAGTGGGGGCCTGAGCAGTTCTTC. The V and J genes are TRBV5-1 and TRBJ2-1, with a weak D call TRBD1 (6 bases). The CDR3 extends over 13 amino acids. Deletions cut 0 bases from V and 9 bases from J, with 10 bases between. Germline CDR1 SGHRS, CDR2 YFSETQ.

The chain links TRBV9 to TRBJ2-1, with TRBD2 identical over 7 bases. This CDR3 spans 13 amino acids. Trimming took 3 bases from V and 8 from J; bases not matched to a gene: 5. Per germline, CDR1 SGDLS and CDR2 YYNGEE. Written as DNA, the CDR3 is TGTGCCAGCAGCGCAGAGGGAGGGCATGAGCAGTTCTTC. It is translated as CASSAEGGHEQFF.

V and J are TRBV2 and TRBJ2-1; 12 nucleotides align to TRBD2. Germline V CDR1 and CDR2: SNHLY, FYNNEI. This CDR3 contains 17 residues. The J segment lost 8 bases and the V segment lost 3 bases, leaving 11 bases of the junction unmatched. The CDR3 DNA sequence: TGTGCCAGCAGTGAGGCTACCGGGACTAGCGGGTTCCATGAGCAGTTCTTC. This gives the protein CASSEATGTSGFHEQFF.

The CDR3 spells CASSLRDGDYGYTF. CDR3 sequence (DNA): TGTGCCAGCAGCTTGCGGGACGGCGACTATGGCTACACCTTC. This chain uses TRBV13 with TRBJ1-2; D is possibly TRBD1 (5 bases). The CDR3 extends over 14 amino acids. The ends were cut back, 3 bases at V and 3 bases at J, with 11 bases in the middle. CDR1 is PRHDT, CDR2 FYEKMQ, per germline (reference sequence).

CDR3 coding DNA: TGTGCCAGCCTCGGGGTAGAGCAGTTCTTC. Translated, it gives CASLGVEQFF. The genes are TRBV7-2 and TRBJ2-1; the D gene is possibly TRBD2 (5 bases). The CDR3 has 10 amino acids. CDR1 SGHTA and CDR2 FQGNSA come from the germline V gene. V was pared by 8 bases and J by 10 bases, with 9 bases between.

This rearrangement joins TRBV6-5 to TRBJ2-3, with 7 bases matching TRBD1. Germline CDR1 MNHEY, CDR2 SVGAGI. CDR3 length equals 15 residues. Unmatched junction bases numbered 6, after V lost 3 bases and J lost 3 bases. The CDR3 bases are TGTGCCAGCAGTTATAACAGGGGTCGGACAGATACGCAGTATTTT. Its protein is CASSYNRGRTDTQYF.

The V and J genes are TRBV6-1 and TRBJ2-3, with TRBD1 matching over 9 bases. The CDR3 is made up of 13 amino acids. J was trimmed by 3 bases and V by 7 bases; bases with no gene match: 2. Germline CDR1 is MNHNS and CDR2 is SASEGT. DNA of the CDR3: TGTGCCAGCAACAGGGGGCTTACAGATACGCAGTATTTT. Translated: CASNRGLTDTQYF.

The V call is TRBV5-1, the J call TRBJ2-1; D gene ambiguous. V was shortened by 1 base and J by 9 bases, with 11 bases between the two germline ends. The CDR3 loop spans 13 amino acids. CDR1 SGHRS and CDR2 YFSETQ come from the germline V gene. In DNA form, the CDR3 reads TGCGCCAGCAGCTTGCTCCTAGTAAGTGAGCAGTTCTTC. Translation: CASSLLLVSEQFF.

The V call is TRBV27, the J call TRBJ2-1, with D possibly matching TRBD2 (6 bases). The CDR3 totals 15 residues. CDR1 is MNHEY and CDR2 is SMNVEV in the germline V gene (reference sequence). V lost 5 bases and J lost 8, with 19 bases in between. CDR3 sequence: CASSLRDSPRDEQFF. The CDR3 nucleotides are TGTGCCAGCAGTCTCCGGGACTCCCCTAGGGATGAGCAGTTCTTC.

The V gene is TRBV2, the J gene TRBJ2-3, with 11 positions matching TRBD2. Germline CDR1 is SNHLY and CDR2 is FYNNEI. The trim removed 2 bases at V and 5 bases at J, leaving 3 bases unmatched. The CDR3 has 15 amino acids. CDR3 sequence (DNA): TGTGCCAGCAGTGAACCTGGACTAGCGGGAGATACGCAGTATTTT. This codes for CASSEPGLAGDTQYF.

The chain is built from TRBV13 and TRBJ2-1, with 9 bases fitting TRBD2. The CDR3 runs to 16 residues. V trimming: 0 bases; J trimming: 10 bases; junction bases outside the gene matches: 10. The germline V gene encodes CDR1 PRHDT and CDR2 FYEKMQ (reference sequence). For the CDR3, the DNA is TGTGCCAGCAGCTTAGGCGACATAGCGGGAGTTCGGGAGCAGTTCTTC. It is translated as CASSLGDIAGVREQFF.